Many counts were recorded for the clone carrying this T cell receptor (beta chain). These data come from a study of HIV-infected patients and healthy controls. Trimming removed 1 base at V and 0 bases at J, with 6 bases between. The CDR3 runs to 14 residues. Germline V gene sequence: CDR1 KGHSH, CDR2 LQKENI. No cell fractionation was done, so the repertoire covers all unsorted peripheral blood T cells. Alpha and beta constant-region primers primed reverse transcription of about 0.5 ug RNA. Alpha and beta chain libraries were made separately by chain-specific third strand synthesis with multiplexing indices. Using its own MiXCR run on the 5' RACE reads, TCRdb lists one record per CDR3 protein. The profile covers 19,000 or so distinct CDR3 sequences, with around 8.2% appearing a single time and 5.5% to 7.5% taken by the ten largest.

This clonotype originated in an adult in good health. The chain combines TRBV18 with TRBJ1-1, with D unresolved. Sequenced sample: blood. The CDR3 loop reads CASSPREMNTEAFF. CDR3 coding DNA: TGTGCCAGCTCACCACGGGAGATGAACACTGAAGCTTTCTTT.